The rows below give T cell receptor beta chains drawn from one sample of a study of PD-L1 blockade in urothelial cancer. The method was immunoSEQ multiplex PCR; TCRdb's version includes in-frame clones alone and lacks a portion of them. Seen here are about 110,000 clones, approximately 85% observed once, and the top ten hold roughly 2.2%. The specimen was PBMCs, collected around atezolizumab (anti-PD-L1) treatment. These TCRs come from a man in his forties or fifties with urothelial cancer. Both conserved end residues are part of each CDR3. The order of the fields is D gene, V gene, clone size, J gene, CDR3 protein, CDR3 DNA. A D gene is named only where the DNA matches it firmly. Size is omitted from some rows. Given values are once, few, many or a class for expanded clones.

>TRBD1|TRBV29-1|once|TRBJ1-1
CSADRSMNTEAFF
TGCAGCGCGGACAGGAGCATGAACACTGAAGCTTTCTTT
>NA|TRBV6-6|NA|TRBJ1-2
CASSYDPEDYGYTF
TGTGCCAGCAGTTACGACCCTGAGGACTATGGCTACACCTTC
>NA|TRBV28|NA|TRBJ2-5
CASSLGSGRQETQYF
TGTGCCAGCAGTTTAGGCTCCGGGAGACAAGAGACCCAGTACTTC
>TRBD1|TRBV5-1|NA|TRBJ2-1
CASSSVGQRHNEQFF
TGCGCCAGCAGCTCGGTGGGACAGCGGCACAATGAGCAGTTCTTC
>NA|TRBV6-5|NA|TRBJ2-2
CASRIDYAVGELFF
TGTGCCAGCAGGATCGACTACGCCGTGGGGGAGCTGTTTTTT
>TRBD1|TRBV5-5|once|TRBJ1-2
CASSLADRPFSYGYTF
TGTGCCAGCAGCTTAGCGGACAGGCCCTTTAGTTATGGCTACACCTTC
>NA|TRBV19|once|TRBJ2-1
CASSISPDSSYNEQFF
TGTGCCAGTAGTATATCCCCGGACAGCTCCTACAATGAGCAGTTCTTC
>NA|TRBV11-3|NA|TRBJ2-2
CASSFPHGELFF
TGTGCCAGCAGCTTCCCCCACGGGGAGCTGTTTTTT
>TRBD1|TRBV27|once|TRBJ1-6
CATQRMTGVSYNSPLHF
TGTGCCACCCAGAGGATGACAGGGGTCTCCTATAATTCACCCCTCCACTTT
>NA|TRBV27|NA|TRBJ1-1
CASSGAGLNTEAFF
TGTGCCAGCAGTGGGGCAGGGCTGAACACTGAAGCTTTCTTT
>TRBD1|TRBV5-4|NA|TRBJ2-5
CASSGTGGYQETQYF
TGTGCCAGCAGCGGTACAGGGGGCTACCAAGAGACCCAGTACTTC
>TRBD2|TRBV16|NA|TRBJ2-1
CASSQHQGLAYEQFF
TGTGCCAGCAGCCAACACCAGGGACTAGCCTATGAGCAGTTCTTC
>TRBD2|TRBV7-9|NA|TRBJ2-7
CASSDILAGLDEQYF
TGTGCCAGCAGCGACATACTAGCGGGCTTGGACGAGCAGTACTTC
>TRBD2|TRBV30|NA|TRBJ2-1
CAWTGGNSGRVNEQFF
TGTGCCTGGACAGGGGGTAACAGCGGGAGGGTGAATGAGCAGTTCTTC
>NA|TRBV11-1|once|TRBJ2-2
CASSLTKPGELFF
TGTGCCAGCAGCCTTACTAAGCCCGGGGAGCTGTTTTTT
>NA|TRBV25-1|NA|TRBJ2-7
CASKIHDEQYF
TGTGCCAGCAAGATACATGACGAGCAGTACTTC
>NA|TRBV2|NA|TRBJ1-2
CASSGEGEDGYTF
TGTGCCAGCAGTGGGGAGGGAGAGGATGGCTACACCTTC
>TRBD1|TRBV4-1|NA|TRBJ2-5
CASSQHGQAQETQYF
TGCGCCAGCAGCCAACACGGACAGGCCCAAGAGACCCAGTACTTC
>NA|TRBV6-6|NA|TRBJ1-1
CASRPLLNTEAFF
TGTGCCAGCAGGCCGCTACTTAACACTGAAGCTTTCTTT
>TRBD1|TRBV29-1|NA|TRBJ1-3
CSVEEETGSLPGNTIYF
TGCAGCGTTGAAGAAGAGACAGGGTCTTTACCTGGAAACACCATATATTTT
>NA|TRBV15|NA|TRBJ1-5
CATSRDSGGQPQHF
TGTGCCACCAGCAGAGATTCGGGGGGGCAGCCCCAGCATTTT
>NA|TRBV21-1|NA|TRBJ1-3
CASGSVGLSGNTIYF
TGTGCCAGCGGGAGTGTTGGTCTCTCTGGAAACACCATATATTTT
>NA|TRBV7-3|NA|TRBJ2-1
CASSKGPGPYNEQFF
TGTGCCAGCAGTAAGGGGCCTGGACCCTACAATGAGCAGTTCTTC
>NA|TRBV7-2|NA|TRBJ2-5
CASSPLSFETQYF
TGTGCCAGCAGCCCCCTTAGCTTTGAGACCCAGTACTTC
>TRBD1|TRBV18|once|TRBJ1-1
CASSPSTRQGNEAFF
TGTGCCAGCTCTCCAAGCACAAGACAGGGGAATGAAGCTTTCTTT
>TRBD1|TRBV2|NA|TRBJ2-7
CASTQGADYEQYF
TGTGCCAGCACGCAGGGGGCGGACTACGAGCAGTACTTC
>NA|TRBV6-5|NA|TRBJ2-7
CASSYPLGEQYF
TGTGCCAGCAGTTACCCCCTCGGGGAGCAGTACTTC